This entry features one T cell receptor (beta chain) sequence. The data were taken from a study of shared clonotypes between healthy human individuals. Terminally differentiated effector memory CD45RA+ cells were excluded from the naive CD8 cells, which were CD45RO-negative and positively selected for CCR7. Sequencing was performed with immunoSEQ multiplex PCR; in TCRdb, only in-frame clones are kept and a portion is missing. Here the sample spans about 2 million clones, just under 95% being singletons. This CDR3 region has 15 residues. Trimming left V 3 bases short and J 3 bases short, with 12 bases between. Per germline, CDR1 MNHEY and CDR2 SMNVEV (reference sequence).

Sequencing was done on a sample of naive CD8+ T cells sorted from blood. The rearrangement uses TRBV27 and TRBJ1-5, with D possibly matching TRBD1 (5 bases). This receptor was identified in a man aged 18 to 30 in good health. The CDR3 nucleotides are TGTGCCAGCAGTTTGGCAGGGCTTTTCAATCAGCCCCAGCATTTT. Residues: CASSLAGLFNQPQHF.